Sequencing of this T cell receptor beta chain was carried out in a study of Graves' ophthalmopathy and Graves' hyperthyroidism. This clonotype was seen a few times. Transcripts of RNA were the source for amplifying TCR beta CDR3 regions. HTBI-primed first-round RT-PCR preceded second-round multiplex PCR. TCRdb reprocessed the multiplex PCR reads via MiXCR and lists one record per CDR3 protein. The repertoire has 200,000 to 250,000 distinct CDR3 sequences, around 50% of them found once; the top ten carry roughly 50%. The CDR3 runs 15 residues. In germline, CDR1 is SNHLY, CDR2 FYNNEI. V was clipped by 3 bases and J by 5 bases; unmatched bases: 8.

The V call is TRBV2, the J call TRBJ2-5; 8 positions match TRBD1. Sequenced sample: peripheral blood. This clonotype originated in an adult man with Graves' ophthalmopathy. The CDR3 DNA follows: TGTGCCAGCAGTGATAGGACAGGGAGTGAGGAGACCCAGTACTTC. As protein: CASSDRTGSEETQYF.